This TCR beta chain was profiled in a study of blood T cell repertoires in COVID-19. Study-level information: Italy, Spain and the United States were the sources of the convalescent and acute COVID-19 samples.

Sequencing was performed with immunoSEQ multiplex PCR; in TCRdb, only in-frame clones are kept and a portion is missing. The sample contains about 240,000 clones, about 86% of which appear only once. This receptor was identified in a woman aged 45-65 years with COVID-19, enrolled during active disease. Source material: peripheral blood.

The DNA of the CDR3 is TGTGCCAGCAGCTCCCTTGGTGGAGGGGGCTTCAATCAGCCCCAGCATTTT. This sequence encodes CASSSLGGGGFNQPQHF. The chain links TRBV5-6 to TRBJ1-5, with TRBD1 matching over 7 bases. The J segment lost 3 bases and the V segment lost 3 bases, leaving 12 bases of the junction unmatched. This CDR3 region has 17 residues. Germline CDR1 is SGHDT and CDR2 is YYEEEE. Filled out from reference TRBV5-6 and TRBJ1-5, the complete variable domain reads DAGVTQSPTHLIKTRGQQVTLRCSPKSGHDTVSWYQQALGQGPQFIFQYYEEEERQRGNFPDRFSGHQFPNYSSELNVNALLLGDSALYLCASSSLGGGGFNQPQHFGDGTRLSIL.